What follows describes a single T cell receptor (beta chain). This clonotype turned up a few times. The specificity of this receptor is unknown. Base-call qualities are not available, and no considerably larger clone is one nucleotide away. This sample was taken from a study of early T cells in non-severe SARS-CoV-2 infection listed by TCRdb under 2021. About the investigation overall: Because TCR sequencing relied on bulk RNA taken from unsorted whole blood, pairing of alpha and beta chains was not possible. Overall study results and their limits: VDJdb matching was skewed toward anti-spike CD8 responses and likely underestimated virus-specific expansions by missing private and CD4 specificities.

Library generation was performed with 5' RACE. The sample was run on a NextSeq 500. The TCR library protocol attached unique molecular identifiers to individual cDNA molecules to correct for sequencing error and PCR bias. Both TCR alpha and beta chains were sequenced, and tight co-correlation was observed between alpha and beta sequence abundances in each sample. The published analysis was carried out like this. Decombinator V4 was used to annotate the V gene, J gene and CDR3 of the TCR sequences. Expanded TCRs were defined as changing significantly between any two time points under a Poisson model with p below 0.0001. Abundances of TCRs were expressed as counts per million after normalisation to the total number of TCRs sequenced in each sample. TRAV1-2 paired with TRAJ12, TRAJ20 or TRAJ33 defined MAIT TCRs, while TRAV10 paired with TRAJ18 defined iNKT TCRs. VDJdb, accessed 1 November 2021, was searched for CMV, EBV and SARS-CoV-2 annotated TCRs, with TCRs annotated for multiple antigens excluded. TCRdb reworked the public reads: Q25 trimming with fastp, MiXCR clone assembly, productive beta chains retained. Identical CDR3 protein sequences are pooled into one entry, listed with their most common genes and DNA. It is TCRdb's table, rather than the study itself, that gives the V and J calls and clone size. The sample table contains 60,000 or so distinct CDR3 sequences; only one count was recorded for about 15% of them. The ten top clones hold 8% to 10% of the sample.

A case-control design nested within a healthcare worker cohort in London, UK, was used, with weekly nasopharyngeal swab PCR tests and blood sampling performed. Healthcare workers were recruited during the week of the UK lockdown, between 23 and 31 March 2020, and followed weekly for up to about 15 weeks. Sequences SGHNT (CDR1) and YYREEE (CDR2) are obtained from the germline V gene (reference sequence). Inclusive of the bounding cysteine and phenylalanine, the CDR3 is 17 residues long. CDR3 DNA only is kept here, 51 bases in frame from base 1. V and J are trimmed by 1 base and 8 bases, and the gene matches miss 12 bases of the junction.

The chain is encoded by TRBV5-4 joined to TRBJ2-1; TRBD2 lines up with 10 middle nucleotides. This receptor was identified in an adult who was a healthcare worker with PCR-confirmed SARS-CoV-2 infection or an uninfected control (not recorded which). Source: whole blood, taken at baseline. The bases are TGTGCCAGCAGCTTGAGCGGGGGGGTACACATCGGCCATGAGCAGTTCTTC. This encodes CASSLSGGVHIGHEQFF.